Only one count was recorded for the clone carrying this TCR beta chain. The sample contains more than one DNA sequence encoding this CDR3. Negatively enriched CD4+ T cells were divided by CD45RA into naive and memory. Generated by immunoSEQ multiplex PCR, the TCRdb table keeps only in-frame clones and is missing some. Among roughly 1,000,000 clones, about 80% were seen once, and the ten largest hold roughly 0.61%. Germline lookup yields CDR1 KGHSH and CDR2 LQKENI. Unmatched junction bases numbered 6, after V lost 3 bases and J lost 5 bases. The CDR3 contains 15 residues. The record originates from a study of shared clonotypes between healthy human individuals. At the level of the study: The cohort comprised a couple of women and a few men. Their ages spanned 18 to 49 years.

The chain links TRBV18 to TRBJ1-4, with TRBD1 matching 7 bases. Sequencing was done on a sample of memory CD4+ T cells from PBMCs. Subset described: CD45RA-negative fraction. This TCR derives from a man aged 18-30 years in good health. Some clones in this sample may be carry-over from other donors' samples. The DNA for the CDR3 is TGTGCCAGCTCACCTCCGGGACAGAGAAATGAAAAACTGTTTTTT. Translated: CASSPPGQRNEKLFF.